One sample yielded the 3 T cell receptor beta chains listed below, sequenced in a study of blood T cells in healthy people across ages. Then a second PCR, running about 7 to 11 cycles, was carried out with a sample-barcoded 5' primer and a J-beta primer mix. TCRdb ran MiXCR on the 5' RACE reads and lists one entry per CDR3 protein. Of fewer than 2,000,000 distinct CDR3 sequences listed, about 39% are singletons. Sequencing was performed on blood. The receptors originated from a human donor in good health.

In its sample, this clonotype was seen a few times. V and J are TRBV9 and TRBJ2-3; D may be TRBD2 (6 bases). Trimming cost V 1 base and J 4 bases, with 13 bases left between them. Germline V CDR1 and CDR2: SGDLS, YYNGEE. This CDR3 spans 15 amino acids. DNA for the CDR3: TGTGCCAGCAGCGTATATGGCGGGGCCCCAGATACGCAGTATTTT. Residues: CASSVYGGAPDTQYF. The whole variable domain, filled in from reference TRBV9 and TRBJ2-3, reads DSGVTQTPKHLITATGQRVTLRCSPRSGDLSVYWYQQSLDQGLQFLIQYYNGEERAKGNILERFSAQQFPDLHSELNLSSLELGDSALYFCASSVYGGAPDTQYFGPGTRLTVL.

This clonotype came up once. The gene calls are TRBV7-2 and TRBJ2-4; unclear D gene. The DNA end lines up better with TRBJ2-7; the J call may be wrong. The CDR3 totals 15 residues. Per the germline V gene, CDR1 is SGHTA and CDR2 is FQGNSA. The CDR3 DNA sequence: TGTACCAGCAGCCAGGCGTGGGGTCTCTCCTACGAGCAGTACTTC. It encodes CTSSQAWGLSYEQYF.

The chain joins TRBV29-1 to TRBJ2-7, with 8 positions matching TRBD1. Germline CDR1 reads SQVTM; CDR2 reads ANQGSEA. The CDR3 is 13 amino acids. V trimming: 5 bases; J trimming: 3 bases; junction bases outside the gene matches: 6. The CDR3 loop is CSVTGQGFYEQYF. The CDR3 nucleotides are TGCAGCGTTACCGGACAGGGATTCTACGAGCAGTACTTC.